The present entry profiles one T cell receptor beta chain with its context. This record belongs to a study of blood T cell repertoires in COVID-19. Study in general: There were acute and convalescent COVID-19 samples, and they came from the United States, Italy and Spain. PBMCs, B-cell-depleted T cells, or T cells provided the cDNA or gDNA that made up the material.

J gave up 3 bases and V 1 base, and 6 bases lay outside the gene matches. This CDR3 contains 16 residues. The germline CDR1 and CDR2 sequences are LGHDT and YNNKEL (reference sequence). Authors' methods: Reference gene primer amplification in the assay estimated nucleated cell counts. Repertoires were generated with immunoSEQ multiplex PCR, while TCRdb's copy carries only in-frame clones and drops some. V and J calls and clone size are those listed in that table; D and trimming were worked out from the DNA. The data hold tens of thousands of clones, with roughly 80% observed a single time. The sequence was collected from a woman between 65 and 79 years old with acute or convalescent COVID-19. The sample consisted of peripheral blood. This chain uses TRBV3-1 (or the pseudogene TRBV3-2) with TRBJ2-1; 7 nucleotides agree with TRBD2. The CDR3 DNA reads TGTGCCAGCAGCCAAGCACGGGACTACTACTACAATGAGCAGTTCTTC. It encodes CASSQARDYYYNEQFF.